This is a list of T cell receptor beta chains from one sample in a study of blood T cell repertoires in COVID-19. Method: immunoSEQ multiplex PCR; TCRdb's copy keeps in-frame clones and lacks some. The profile covers some 250,000 clones, with around nine tenths appearing a single time and about 7.6% taken by the ten largest. Sequenced input: peripheral blood. All receptors derive from a woman in her 70s with active or convalescent COVID-19. The CDR3 runs from the conserved cysteine through the conserved F or W. D genes are given only for firm matches. A clone size is listed for some rows: how often the clone was seen (once, few, many), or a class if it is expanded.

D gene	V gene	clone size	J gene	CDR3 DNA	CDR3 protein
NA	TRBV5-1	once	TRBJ1-6	TGCGCCAGCAGCCCCGACAGGAGCTTCTATAATTCACCCCTCCACTTT	CASSPDRSFYNSPLHF
NA	TRBV19	NA	TRBJ1-5	TGTGCCAGTAAACGGGACATCGCCATTAGCAATCAGCCCCAGCATTTT	CASKRDIAISNQPQHF
NA	TRBV5-4	NA	TRBJ1-6	TGTGCCAGCAGCTTGGCCCGGGTACCAAATTCACCCCTCCACTTT	CASSLARVPNSPLHF
NA	TRBV3-1/TRBV3-2	few	TRBJ2-2	TGTGCCAGCAGCCTTAAACACAGGCTTAGGTTACCCGGGGAGCTGTTTTTT	CASSLKHRLRLPGELFF
NA	TRBV10-3	NA	TRBJ2-4	TGTGCCATCAGTGAGTTGGAGGGGGGGCCGCGGAACATTCAGTACTTC	CAISELEGGPRNIQYF
NA	TRBV21-1	NA	TRBJ1-5	TGTGCCAGCATGGACGACAGTTTTAATCAGCCCCAGCATTTT	CASMDDSFNQPQHF
NA	TRBV20-1	NA	TRBJ2-7	TGCAGTGCTAGTAGGGGTCACTACGAGCAGTACTTC	CSASRGHYEQYF
NA	TRBV7-2	NA	TRBJ2-3	TGTGCCAGCAGCCCCTCCCCCTCCTCCACAGATACGCAGTATTTT	CASSPSPSSTDTQYF
NA	TRBV18	NA	TRBJ1-4	TGTGCCAGCTCACCACTTAAACTACACGCTAGGCTTGCTACTAATGAAAAACTGTTTTTT	CASSPLKLHARLATNEKLFF
NA	TRBV7-9	NA	TRBJ2-7	TGTGCCAGCAGCCTGCCGGGAGTCGAGCAGTACTTC	CASSLPGVEQYF
TRBD2	TRBV19	NA	TRBJ2-5	TGTGCCAGTAGTCCAGCGGGGCTGAAAGAGACCCAGTACTTC	CASSPAGLKETQYF
NA	TRBV6-5	NA	TRBJ1-1	TGTGCCTCGAATCGGGACTTTAACACTGAAGCTTTCTTT	CASNRDFNTEAFF
NA	TRBV7-8	NA	TRBJ1-3	TGTGCCAGCAGCTTAGGTCAGGGTTCATGGTCTGGAAACACCATATATTTT	CASSLGQGSWSGNTIYF
TRBD1	TRBV10-3	NA	TRBJ1-4	TGTGCCACCCGGACAGGGAATGAAAAACTGTTTTTT	CATRTGNEKLFF
NA	TRBV7-9	NA	TRBJ2-7	TGTGCCAGCAGCCCAGAAATTTCCCCGCTCTACGAGCAGTACTTC	CASSPEISPLYEQYF
NA	TRBV7-9	NA	TRBJ2-1	TGTGCCAGCAGCCAGCGTGAGCAGTTCTTC	CASSQREQFF
NA	TRBV27	NA	TRBJ1-2	TGTGCCAGCAGTACAGTCCCCAGGGATGGCTACACCTTC	CASSTVPRDGYTF
TRBD2	TRBV6-1	few	TRBJ2-7	TGTGCCAGCAGTGAAGCTAGCGGGGTGGGGTCCTACGAGCAGTACTTC	CASSEASGVGSYEQYF
NA	TRBV5-1	NA	TRBJ1-4	TGCGCCAGCAGCGGCGGGACTAAGAATGAAAAACTGTTTTTT	CASSGGTKNEKLFF
NA	TRBV9	NA	TRBJ2-3	TGTGCCAGCAGCGGGATTGGCGGGTATGAGTCAGATACGCAGTATTTT	CASSGIGGYESDTQYF
NA	TRBV3-1/TRBV3-2	NA	TRBJ1-2	TGTGCCAGCAGCCGCCAGGCTACAGGGATCGAGGGCTACACCTTC	CASSRQATGIEGYTF
NA	TRBV4-3	NA	TRBJ2-3	TGCGCCAGCAGCCAAGACCCCAGGACAGGTGGGGGGCCAGGGGGGCAGTATTTT	CASSQDPRTGGGPGGQYF
TRBD1	TRBV18	NA	TRBJ1-5	TGTGCCAGCTCACCAGGGACAGGCAATCAGCCCCAGCATTTT	CASSPGTGNQPQHF
TRBD1	TRBV6-5	NA	TRBJ1-1	TGTGCCAGCAGTTACTCGGCCGGGACAGGGGTTGAAGCTTTCTTT	CASSYSAGTGVEAFF
TRBD1	TRBV11-2	once	TRBJ1-1	TGTGCCAGCAGCTTAGGACAGGGTACTGAAGCTTTCTTT	CASSLGQGTEAFF
TRBD1	TRBV7-9	NA	TRBJ1-2	TGTGCCAGCAGTCAAGGGACAGGTCATGGCTACACCTTC	CASSQGTGHGYTF
TRBD1	TRBV29-1	NA	TRBJ1-2	TGCAGCGTTGAAGGACGGGACAGGGCCTATGGCTACACCTTC	CSVEGRDRAYGYTF
NA	TRBV6-5	NA	TRBJ2-7	TGTGCCAGCAATCCAGGGTTTTTGGTTTCCGAGCAGTACTTC	CASNPGFLVSEQYF
NA	TRBV7-2	NA	TRBJ1-5	TGTGCCAGCAGCTTTTTGACAGGCCAGCCCCAGCATTTT	CASSFLTGQPQHF
NA	TRBV7-2	NA	TRBJ2-2	TGTGCCAGCAGCTTAGTCGTGAGTAACACCGGGGAGCTGTTTTTT	CASSLVVSNTGELFF
TRBD2	TRBV14	NA	TRBJ2-4	TGTGCCAGCAGCCAAGGATCGTCCGGAGGGAGGGTGACCATTCAGTACTTC	CASSQGSSGGRVTIQYF
NA	TRBV5-5	NA	TRBJ1-2	TGTGCCAGCAGCCTCGGGACACTTTATGGCTACACCTTC	CASSLGTLYGYTF
TRBD1	TRBV19	NA	TRBJ2-1	TGTGCCAGTACTCCCTCGGGACAGGGCTACAATGAGCAGTTCTTC	CASTPSGQGYNEQFF
TRBD1	TRBV4-3	NA	TRBJ1-6	TGCGCCAGCAGCCAGGGACAGGGGCATTCACCCCTCCACTTT	CASSQGQGHSPLHF
NA	TRBV4-3	NA	TRBJ1-1	TGCGCCAGCAGCCAAGACCTGAGGGTGGGCACTGAAGCTTTCTTT	CASSQDLRVGTEAFF
NA	TRBV5-1	NA	TRBJ2-2	TGCGCCAGCAGCTTGCGTCAGTCCCCCGGGGAGCTGTTTTTT	CASSLRQSPGELFF
NA	TRBV10-3	NA	TRBJ2-1	TGTGCCATCAGGGGGAGGAACCACAATGAGCAGTTCTTC	CAIRGRNHNEQFF
NA	TRBV19	NA	TRBJ1-3	TGTGCCAGTAGTGATGGATCAGGGTTCGGAAACACCATATATTTT	CASSDGSGFGNTIYF
NA	TRBV3-1/TRBV3-2	NA	TRBJ1-3	TGTGCCAGCAGCCAGCCAGGGCGGTCCACCATATATTTT	CASSQPGRSTIYF
TRBD2	TRBV7-9	NA	TRBJ2-5	TGTGCCAGCAGCTTAGGCCGGGGACTAGCGGTGGAGACCCAGTACTTC	CASSLGRGLAVETQYF
TRBD1	TRBV24-1	NA	TRBJ1-5	TGTGCCACCAGTGATGCGGGACAGGGGGATCAGCCCCAGCATTTT	CATSDAGQGDQPQHF
NA	TRBV2	NA	TRBJ1-2	TGTGCCAGCACCCTAAGCCATGTTGGCTACACCTTC	CASTLSHVGYTF
TRBD1	TRBV13	NA	TRBJ1-5	TGTGCCAGCAGCTCGGGGACAGGGGGGGCCAATCAGCCCCAGCATTTT	CASSSGTGGANQPQHF
NA	TRBV2	NA	TRBJ1-6	TGTGCCAGCAGTGAGGGGCGGAATTCACCCCTCCACTTT	CASSEGRNSPLHF
NA	TRBV7-9	NA	TRBJ2-1	TGTGCCAGCAGCCGAACCAGGGGTTTCTCGTTATCTAATGAGCAGTTCTTC	CASSRTRGFSLSNEQFF
TRBD1	TRBV29-1	NA	TRBJ1-2	TGCAGCGTTAGGTCAGGGGGATATGGCTACACCTTC	CSVRSGGYGYTF
NA	TRBV9	NA	TRBJ2-2	TGTGCCAGCAGCCCACGGGTTTACACCGGGGAGCTGTTTTTT	CASSPRVYTGELFF
NA	TRBV21-1	NA	TRBJ2-7	TGTGCCAGCAGCAGTCTAGCGCTTTACGAGCAGTACTTC	CASSSLALYEQYF
TRBD1	TRBV6-1	NA	TRBJ1-4	TGTGCCAGCAGTGAACCCACCGCCAGGGGGTTTGCAACTAATGAAAAACTGTTTTTT	CASSEPTARGFATNEKLFF
NA	TRBV7-6	NA	TRBJ2-7	TGTGCCAGCAGCTCAGGGGGGCACGAGCAGTACTTC	CASSSGGHEQYF
NA	TRBV9	NA	TRBJ2-1	TGTGCCAGCAGTAGCACAGGGTCTAGCAATGAGCAGTTCTTC	CASSSTGSSNEQFF
NA	TRBV19	once	TRBJ1-1	TGTGCCAGTAGCATTGGACAGATGAACACTGAAGCTTTCTTT	CASSIGQMNTEAFF
NA	TRBV6-5	NA	TRBJ2-1	TGTGCCGCTCATCCAGGACAAGCCTCCTTTGGGCAGTTCTTC	CAAHPGQASFGQFF
TRBD2	TRBV14	once	TRBJ2-1	TGTGCCAGCAGCCAAGATTACGGGGGGGCTGTTCATGAGCAGTTCTTC	CASSQDYGGAVHEQFF
TRBD1	TRBV19	few	TRBJ1-1	TGTGCCAGTAGTATACCTCGGACAGGGAAGGCTGAAGCTTTCTTT	CASSIPRTGKAEAFF
NA	TRBV2	NA	TRBJ1-1	TGTGCCAGCAGTGAGGGACTCCGGAACACTGAAGCTTTCTTT	CASSEGLRNTEAFF